Presented here are 24 T cell receptor beta chains from one specimen sequenced in a study of blood T cell repertoires in COVID-19. The protocol was immunoSEQ multiplex PCR, while the TCRdb copy is restricted to in-frame clones and leaves out a portion. The table records roughly 280,000 clones, 88% of them present only once. The sample taken for sequencing was peripheral blood. Receptor source: a woman in her twenties or thirties with COVID-19, enrolled during active disease.

The V call is TRBV30, the J call TRBJ1-2; D gene ambiguous. This CDR3 is built from 14 residues. From germline, CDR1 is GTSNPN and CDR2 SVGIG (reference sequence). The germline V and J ends were trimmed by 1 base and 4 bases, with 13 bases remaining between them. CDR3: CAWSEPGWTYGYTF. The CDR3 bases are TGTGCCTGGAGTGAACCGGGGTGGACCTATGGCTACACCTTC.

V gene TRBV5-1 combines with J gene TRBJ1-2; TRBD1 aligns across 7 bases. This CDR3 has 13 amino acids. CDR1 and CDR2 (germline): SGHRS, YFSETQ. Losses at the gene ends were 4 bases for V and 8 bases for J; bases not matched to a gene: 8. The DNA of the CDR3 is TGCGCCAGCAGCCTCAAAGGGGGCGTGGGCTACACCTTC. Translating gives CASSLKGGVGYTF.

This chain connects TRBV23-1 to TRBJ1-3, with D uncertain. TRBV23-1 is filed as an ORF, its function uncertain. This CDR3 comprises 16 residues. Between the trimmed V and J ends, which lost 1 base and 7 bases, there was a span of 17 bases. The CDR3 region is CASSQYPPQSPNTIYF. CDR3 nucleotides: TGCGCCAGCAGTCAATATCCCCCCCAGTCCCCCAACACCATATATTTT.

CDR3: CASSELGGAIGLYTEAFF. In DNA, the CDR3 is TGTGCCAGCAGTGAACTGGGAGGGGCCATAGGCCTTTACACTGAAGCTTTCTTT. This chain uses TRBV6-1 with TRBJ1-1; a possible D gene is TRBD1 (5 bases). The CDR3 extends over 18 amino acids. Germline CDR1 MNHNS, CDR2 SASEGT. The ends were cut back, 2 bases at V and 3 bases at J, with 22 bases in the middle.

The chain employs TRBV15 and TRBJ2-2; 9 bases fit TRBD1. Unmatched junction bases numbered 11, after V lost 3 bases and J lost 6 bases. The CDR3 totals 17 residues. Germline V gene sequence: CDR1 LNHNV, CDR2 YYDKDF (reference sequence). CDR3 nucleotide sequence: TGTGCCACCAGCAGCAAACCGGGACAGGGAGTGGCCGGGGAGCTGTTTTTT. This sequence encodes CATSSKPGQGVAGELFF.

The chain links TRBV28 to TRBJ2-5, with D possibly being TRBD2 (7 bases). The germline V gene encodes CDR1 MDHEN and CDR2 SYDVKM. V was shortened by 2 bases and J by 4 bases, with 11 bases between the two germline ends. The CDR3 runs 14 residues. DNA for the CDR3: TGTGCCAGCAGTTTAAAGGGGGGGATAGAGACCCAGTACTTC. Translated, it gives CASSLKGGIETQYF. Full variable domain (remainder filled in from reference TRBV28 and TRBJ2-5): DVKVTQSSRYLVKRTGEKVFLECVQDMDHENMFWYRQDPGLGLRLIYFSYDVKMKEKGDIPEGYSVSREKKERFSLILESASTNQTSMYLCASSLKGGIETQYFGPGTRLLVL.

The chain recombines TRBV2 with TRBJ2-5; TRBD2 matches 7 bases. The CDR3 totals 15 residues. Germline assignment: CDR1 SNHLY and CDR2 FYNNEI. V shed 8 bases, J shed 2 bases, and the junction held 11 bases outside the gene matches. The CDR3 sequence: CASRSGGTTQETQYF. The DNA for the CDR3 is TGTGCCAGCCGCTCTGGTGGGACTACGCAAGAGACCCAGTACTTC.

The chain carries TRBV29-1 and TRBJ1-4, with 7 bases aligning to TRBD1. Unmatched junction bases numbered 2, after V lost 5 bases and J lost 8 bases. CDR1 and CDR2 (germline): SQVTM, ANQGSEA. The CDR3 loop spans 11 amino acids. CDR3: CSVLDREKLFF. CDR3 sequence (DNA): TGCAGCGTTCTGGACAGGGAAAAACTGTTTTTT.

V usage is TRBV6-1 and J usage is TRBJ1-3, with TRBD1 identical over 7 bases. J lost 0 bases, V lost 2 bases, and 1 base had no gene match. The germline gives CDR1 MNHNS, CDR2 SASEGT. There are 15 residues in the CDR3. CDR3 DNA: TGTGCCAGCAGTGAAACAGGGGACTCTGGAAACACCATATATTTT. Translation gives CASSETGDSGNTIYF.

The chain couples TRBV6-5 to TRBJ1-2; D is uncertain. The CDR3 loop spans 14 amino acids. The V end lost 7 bases, the J end lost 7 bases, and 19 bases lay between the germline ends. CDR1 and CDR2 from the germline V gene are MNHEY and SVGAGI. The CDR3 spells CASTPSRGAGGYTF. CDR3 nucleotide sequence: TGTGCCAGCACACCTAGTCGGGGTGCGGGTGGCTACACCTTC.

This clone showed up just once. V gene TRBV10-1 combines with J gene TRBJ2-4; a possible D gene is TRBD1 (5 bases). Per the germline V gene, CDR1 is WNHNN and CDR2 is SYGVQD (reference sequence). V lost 4 bases and J lost 5, with 9 bases in between. CDR3 length equals 13 residues. CDR3 sequence (DNA): TGCGCCAGCAGTGGTCAGGGCGAAAACATTCAGTACTTC. This encodes CASSGQGENIQYF.

This clone was counted a single time. This chain uses TRBV19 with TRBJ2-2, with D possibly being TRBD1 (6 bases). Trimming pared 5 bases from V and 6 bases from J, leaving 13 bases between. There are 14 residues in the CDR3. Germline values: CDR1 LNHDA, CDR2 SQIVND (reference sequence). The CDR3 protein is CASSPWSGAGELFF. CDR3 in DNA: TGTGCCAGTAGTCCTTGGTCAGGGGCCGGGGAGCTGTTTTTT.

The CDR3 DNA follows: TGTGCCAGCAGCCCCAATGGTTACGGAAAACTGTTTTTT. This gives the protein CASSPNGYGKLFF. The chain recombines TRBV14 with TRBJ1-4, with unresolved D. Germline V gene data show CDR1 as SGHDN and CDR2 as FVKESK. There are 13 residues in the CDR3. The germline V and J ends were trimmed by 4 bases and 10 bases, with 13 bases remaining between them.

The chain joins TRBV28 to TRBJ1-3; D not resolved. The CDR3 covers 14 residues. Germline CDR1 and CDR2: MDHEN and SYDVKM. V lost 2 bases to trimming and J lost 0 bases, with 5 bases between them. The CDR3 DNA follows: TGTGCCAGCAGTTTACCGTACTCTGGAAACACCATATATTTT. This encodes CASSLPYSGNTIYF.

This clone was picked up one time. CDR3 coding DNA: TGTGCCAGCAGTGAGGTCTACTACACTGAAGCTTTCTTT. Protein sequence: CASSEVYYTEAFF. The chain employs TRBV2 and TRBJ1-1, with D uncertain. The CDR3 totals 13 residues. Per germline, CDR1 SNHLY and CDR2 FYNNEI. Trimming took off 3 bases at V and 3 bases at J, with 8 bases between the two ends.

The chain couples TRBV27 to TRBJ1-6; D not certain. The CDR3 has 12 amino acids. CDR1 MNHEY and CDR2 SMNVEV come from the germline V gene (reference sequence). V lost 3 bases and J 6 bases, leaving 3 bases between the germline ends. CDR3 bases: TGTGCCAGCAGTTTCTTTAATTCACCCCTCCACTTT. Amino acid sequence: CASSFFNSPLHF.

This chain connects TRBV30 to TRBJ1-5; 7 nucleotides agree with TRBD1. The CDR3 spans 14 residues. From germline, CDR1 is GTSNPN and CDR2 SVGIG (reference sequence). V was clipped by 1 base and J by 4 bases; unmatched bases: 4. The chain's CDR3 is CAWSGGTENQPQHF. CDR3 bases: TGTGCCTGGAGTGGAGGGACAGAGAATCAGCCCCAGCATTTT.

The CDR3 sequence: CASSLPLAPYEQYF. In DNA form, the CDR3 reads TGTGCCAGCAGCCTACCGCTAGCGCCCTACGAGCAGTACTTC. V is TRBV11-2 and J is TRBJ2-7; D might be TRBD2 (6 bases). The CDR3 loop spans 14 amino acids. Germline V gives CDR1 SGHAT, CDR2 FQNNGV. Trimming stripped 5 bases from V and 2 bases from J, with 13 bases between.

The DNA of the CDR3 is TGTGCCATCAGTGAGAGAACAGGGAAGTACAATGAGCAGTTCTTC. The encoded protein is CAISERTGKYNEQFF. The chain couples TRBV10-3 to TRBJ2-1; TRBD1 might be the D (6 bases). CDR1 and CDR2 from the germline V gene are ENHRY and SYGVKD. The CDR3 sequence is 15 residues long. The ends were cut back, 2 bases at V and 4 bases at J, with 12 bases in the middle.

The V call is TRBV20-1, the J call TRBJ1-2; possibly TRBD1 for D (5 bases). The germline CDR1 and CDR2 sequences are DFQATT and SNEGSKA (reference sequence). This CDR3 region has 11 residues. Trimming took 5 bases from V and 4 from J, leaving 8 bases between them. The CDR3 DNA follows: TGCAGTGCTTGGGGGGGCTATGGCTACACCTTC. It codes for CSAWGGYGYTF.

The CDR3 loop is CASSQGTDNQPQHF. The CDR3 nucleotides are TGCGCCAGCAGCCAAGGGACAGACAATCAGCCCCAGCATTTT. The rearrangement links TRBV4-1 to TRBJ1-5, with D perhaps matching TRBD1 (6 bases). V lost 1 base and J 3 bases, leaving 7 bases between the germline ends. The length of the CDR3 is 14 residues. Germline V gene lookup returns CDR1 MGHRA and CDR2 YSYEKL.

The V call is TRBV9, the J call TRBJ1-4, with a tentative D call TRBD1 (6 bases). The CDR3 is made up of 15 amino acids. The germline V gene has CDR1 SGDLS and CDR2 YYNGEE. V was pared by 3 bases and J by 8 bases, with 17 bases between. CDR3 region: CASSAAQGIEEKLFF. The DNA for the CDR3 is TGTGCCAGCAGCGCCGCACAGGGAATTGAGGAAAAACTGTTTTTT.

This clone has just one count. This chain joins TRBV7-8 and TRBJ1-2; D possibly corresponds to TRBD1 (5 bases). Germline CDR1 and CDR2: SGHVS and FQNEAQ. The CDR3 length is 12 residues. V lost 5 bases to trimming and J lost 8 bases, with 12 bases between them. The CDR3 sequence: CASSPGGTGYTF. In DNA, the CDR3 is TGTGCCAGCAGCCCGGGGGGGACGGGCTACACCTTC.

The V gene is TRBV28, the J gene TRBJ2-7, with D tentatively TRBD1 (6 bases). The CDR3 is 16 amino acids. CDR1 MDHEN and CDR2 SYDVKM come from the germline V gene. V was pared by 5 bases and J by 3 bases, with 20 bases between. The CDR3 loop reads CASSPERGKLYYEQYF. The CDR3 DNA is TGTGCCAGCAGTCCAGAAAGGGGGAAACTTTACTACGAGCAGTACTTC.